This T cell receptor (beta chain) was documented in a study of read filtering for tumor transcriptome and immune sequencing. Overall study: By R-ISS, stages I, II and III held approximately 8, 17 and 7 patients.

On this clonotype: Its antigen remains unidentified. A far more abundant clone sits one base away, making this likely a read error.

The CDR3 sequence is 15 residues long. In germline, CDR1 is SGHTA, CDR2 FQGTGA. Trimming left V 5 bases short and J 3 bases short, with 15 bases between. Findings and limits, study-wide: IR-seq captured clonotypes deeper and more reliably than RNA-seq.

Molecular barcoded adaptors covering alpha/delta and beta/gamma chains were used on approximately 400 ng RNA. Via MiXCR, TCRdb re-called the reads, giving one row per CDR3 protein. The table includes over 50,000 distinct CDR3 sequences, roughly 14% detected once. The rearrangement joins TRBV7-3 to TRBJ2-3; no reliable D call. The receptor's source is a donor at least 40 years old with multiple myeloma. Sequenced: a population of CD138-negative cells sorted from bone marrow. CDR3 in amino acids: CASSAAGRVTDTQYF. CDR3 sequence (DNA): TGTGCCAGCAGCGCCGCTGGAAGAGTTACAGATACGCAGTATTTT.